This T cell receptor beta chain was documented in a study of identical twins. This clonotype came up a few times. Germline CDR1 reads SGHTA; CDR2 reads FQGNSA. Trimming removed 7 bases from V and 3 bases from J, with 12 bases in between. The CDR3 has 13 residues. Healthy Caucasian individuals made up all the donors. TCRdb fed the 5' RACE reads into MiXCR, producing one record per CDR3 protein. The sample gives 200,000 to 250,000 distinct CDR3 sequences, 12% of which show up once; about 4.1% is in the top ten. These data were also reused for a study on yellow fever vaccine responses in identical twins.

The V gene is TRBV7-2, the J gene TRBJ1-1; D remains ambiguous. The sequence was collected from a woman younger than 35 in good health. Sequencing was done on a sample of memory (CD45RO+) T cells sorted from blood. The CDR3: CASTLTTDTEAFF. The CDR3 nucleotides are TGTGCCAGCACCCTGACCACGGACACTGAAGCTTTCTTT.